What follows are 14 T cell receptor beta chains derived from one specimen sequenced in a study of blood T cells in healthy people across ages. Primed by a sample-barcoded 5' primer and a J-beta primer mix, a second PCR proceeded for about 6 to 11 cycles. TCRdb re-derived calls from the 5' RACE reads in MiXCR, one entry per CDR3 protein. The sample lists approximately 850,000 distinct CDR3 sequences, roughly 44% occurring once. Sequencing used blood. These receptors were collected from a man aged 55 to 70 in good health.

This clonotype showed up just a few times. The rearrangement uses TRBV11-2 and TRBJ1-1; TRBD1 agrees at 7 bases. V lost 3 bases to trimming and J lost 1 base; unmatched junction nucleotides: 17. The CDR3 loop spans 19 amino acids. CDR1 is SGHAT and CDR2 is FQNNGV in the germline V gene. In DNA form, the CDR3 reads TGTGCCAGCAGCTTTCGGGCAGGGGGGGACTCTTGGGGGAACACTGAAGCTTTCTTT. It is translated as CASSFRAGGDSWGNTEAFF.

In the case of this clonotype: A much more abundant neighbour one base away suggests this may be a read error. This sequence joins TRBV4-3 and TRBJ2-7; a possible D gene is TRBD1 (6 bases). The CDR3 totals 13 residues. Germline V gene sequence: CDR1 LGHNA, CDR2 YSLEER. DNA of the CDR3: TGCGCCAACAGCCAGACAGGTTTAGGCGAGCAGTACTTC. Its translation is CANSQTGLGEQYF.

This chain joins TRBV7-2 and TRBJ2-2, with 7 bases that match TRBD2. This CDR3 has 14 amino acids. The J segment lost 8 bases and the V segment lost 7 bases, leaving 10 bases of the junction unmatched. CDR1 is SGHTA, CDR2 FQGNSA, per germline. CDR3 sequence (DNA): TGTGCCAGCAAGTCCGGGGGGTCGGTAGGGGAGCTGTTTTTT. It is translated as CASKSGGSVGELFF.

This clonotype occurred many times. The chain has TRBV28 and TRBJ2-5; 12 bases match TRBD2. Per the germline V gene, CDR1 is MDHEN and CDR2 is SYDVKM. The CDR3 extends over 16 amino acids. Trimming at V came to 2 bases and at J to 5 bases, leaving 6 bases not matched to a gene. CDR3: CASSLMGLAGSETQYF. The CDR3 nucleotides are TGTGCCAGCAGTTTAATGGGACTAGCGGGTTCGGAGACCCAGTACTTC.

There are a few counts of this clonotype. The chain carries TRBV3-1 and TRBJ2-1; 9 bases are shared with TRBD1. Germline lookup yields CDR1 LGHDT and CDR2 YNNKEL (reference sequence). The CDR3 is 13 residues long. V shed 0 bases, J shed 15 bases, and the junction held 6 bases outside the gene matches. The CDR3 DNA reads as TGTGCCAGCAGCCAAGACCCTGGGACAGGGTCGTTCTTC. Its translation is CASSQDPGTGSFF.

The chain joins TRBV28 to TRBJ1-5; TRBD1 is a possible D gene (6 bases). Germline CDR1 is MDHEN and CDR2 is SYDVKM. The V end lost 8 bases, the J end lost 9 bases, and 14 bases lay between the germline ends. This CDR3 region has 12 residues. The CDR3 nucleotides read TGTGCCAGCCATTCAGGGGAGGGGCCCCAGCATTTT. It translates to CASHSGEGPQHF.

Details on this clonotype: One end of the junction is discordant with germline, which a read error may explain. The chain recombines TRBV12-3 or TRBV12-4 with TRBJ2-4, with D maybe TRBD1 (5 bases). The CDR3 length is 14 residues. The CDR3 loop reads CANSPRQGSNIQYF. The DNA for the CDR3 is TGTGCCAACAGTCCCCGGCAGGGTTCAAACATTCAGTACTTC.

This clonotype was found a few times. The chain carries TRBV29-1 and TRBJ2-7; 7 nucleotides agree with TRBD2. CDR1 and CDR2 (germline): SQVTM, ANQGSEA. The CDR3 covers 14 residues. Unmatched junction bases numbered 9, after V lost 4 bases and J lost 3 bases. CDR3 region: CSVVPGTGGYEQYF. In DNA form, the CDR3 reads TGCAGCGTTGTTCCTGGGACGGGGGGCTACGAGCAGTACTTC.

Written as DNA, the CDR3 is TGTGCCAGCAGCTTCCGACAGGGAGGCTACACCTTC. Residues: CASSFRQGGYTF. The chain employs TRBV7-2 and TRBJ1-2; 7 nucleotides align to TRBD1. With 3 bases clipped from V and 8 bases from J, the junction kept 3 bases outside the gene matches. Germline CDR1 is SGHTA and CDR2 is FQGNSA. The CDR3 covers 12 residues.

This chain joins TRBV4-3 and TRBJ2-7, with TRBD2 matching 9 bases. The junction had 6 bases not matched to a gene; V was cut back by 0 bases and J by 6 bases. Germline lookup yields CDR1 LGHNA and CDR2 YSLEER. The CDR3 loop spans 15 amino acids. CDR3 sequence reads: CASSQEGLAGIEQYF. CDR3 coding DNA: TGCGCCAGCAGCCAAGAGGGGCTAGCGGGGATCGAGCAGTACTTC.

The genes are TRBV7-2 and TRBJ1-6; weak D call: TRBD1 (6 bases). V lost 1 base to trimming and J lost 10 bases, with 14 bases between them. The germline gives CDR1 SGHTA, CDR2 FQGNSA. CDR3 length equals 15 residues. CDR3 in amino acids: CASSLEYRESSPLHF. CDR3 nucleotide sequence: TGTGCCAGCAGCTTAGAGTACAGGGAAAGCTCACCCCTCCACTTT.

The chain has TRBV12-3 or TRBV12-4 and TRBJ1-6, with D possibly matching TRBD1 (6 bases). V was pared by 3 bases and J by 9 bases, with 12 bases between. The CDR3 has 14 residues. In DNA, the CDR3 is TGTGCCAGCAGTTTTGGGACAACTGGTTCACCCCTCCACTTT. Translation: CASSFGTTGSPLHF.

The chain employs TRBV6-2 or TRBV6-3 and TRBJ1-6; TRBD1 might be the D (5 bases). V shed 4 bases and J shed 9 bases, with 19 bases lying between them. Germline lookup yields CDR1 MNHEY and CDR2 SVGEGT. There are 16 residues in the CDR3. CDR3 amino acids: CASSSSVAWGSSPLHF. The DNA of the CDR3 is TGTGCCAGCAGTTCGTCTGTTGCGTGGGGCAGTTCACCCCTCCACTTT.

The gene calls are TRBV9 and TRBJ2-3; a weak D match, TRBD2 (7 bases). The CDR3 length is 17 residues. V lost 0 bases, J lost 2 bases, and 16 bases lay in between. Germline values: CDR1 SGDLS, CDR2 YYNGEE. CDR3 in amino acids: CASSVAKRGGATDTQYF. The CDR3, as DNA: TGTGCCAGCAGCGTAGCTAAACGAGGGGGGGCCACAGATACGCAGTATTTT.